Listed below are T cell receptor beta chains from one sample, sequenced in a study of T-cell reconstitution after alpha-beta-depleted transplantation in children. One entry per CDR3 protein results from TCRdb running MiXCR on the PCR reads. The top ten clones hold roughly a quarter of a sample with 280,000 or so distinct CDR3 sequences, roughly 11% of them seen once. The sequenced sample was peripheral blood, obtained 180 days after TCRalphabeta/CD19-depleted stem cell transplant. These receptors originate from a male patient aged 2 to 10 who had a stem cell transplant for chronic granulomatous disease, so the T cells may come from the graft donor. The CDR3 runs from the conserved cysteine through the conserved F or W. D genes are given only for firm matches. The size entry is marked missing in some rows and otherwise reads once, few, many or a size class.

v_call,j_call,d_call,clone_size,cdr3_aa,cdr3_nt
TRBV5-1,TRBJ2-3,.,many,CASSRIERLTDTQYF,TGCGCCAGCAGCCGTATTGAGCGGCTCACAGATACGCAGTATTTT
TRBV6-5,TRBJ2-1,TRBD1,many,CASSYMTGGNEQFF,TGTGCCAGCAGTTACATGACAGGGGGCAATGAGCAGTTCTTC
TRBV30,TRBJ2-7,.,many,CAWSVESPYEQYF,TGTGCCTGGAGTGTAGAGAGCCCCTACGAGCAGTACTTC
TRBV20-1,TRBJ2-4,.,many,CSAAGGGLAPNIQYF,TGCAGTGCCGCAGGGGGAGGGCTAGCCCCAAACATTCAGTACTTC
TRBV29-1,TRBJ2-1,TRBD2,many,CSVYGGSGNNEQFF,TGCAGCGTTTACGGCGGGAGTGGTAACAATGAGCAGTTCTTC
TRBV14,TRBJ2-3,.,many,CASSQSPSGLSTDTQYF,TGTGCCAGCAGCCAATCTCCGTCCGGCCTTAGCACAGATACGCAGTATTTT
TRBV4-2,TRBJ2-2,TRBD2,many,CASSQVTSGGTGELFF,TGTGCCAGCAGCCAAGTGACTAGCGGGGGCACCGGGGAGCTGTTTTTT
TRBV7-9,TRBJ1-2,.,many,CASSASGPKNGYTF,TGTGCCAGCAGCGCCTCCGGGCCTAAGAATGGCTACACCTTC
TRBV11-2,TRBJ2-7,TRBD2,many,CASSSTSGSSYEQYF,TGTGCCAGCAGCTCAACTAGCGGGAGTTCCTACGAGCAGTACTTC
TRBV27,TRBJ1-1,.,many,CASSATGLNTEAFF,TGTGCCAGCAGTGCCACAGGGCTGAACACTGAAGCTTTCTTT
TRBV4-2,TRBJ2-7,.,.,CASSQAEREQYF,TGTGCCAGCAGCCAAGCGGAGCGCGAGCAGTACTTC
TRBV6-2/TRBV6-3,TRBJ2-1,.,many,CASSQGDHNEQFF,TGTGCCAGCAGCCAAGGGGACCACAATGAGCAGTTCTTC
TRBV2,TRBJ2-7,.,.,CASTRGEAYEQYF,TGTGCCAGCACGAGGGGGGAGGCCTACGAGCAGTACTTC
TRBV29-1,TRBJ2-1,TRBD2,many,CSVEVTGGRWFF,TGCAGCGTTGAAGTTACGGGGGGAAGATGGTTCTTC
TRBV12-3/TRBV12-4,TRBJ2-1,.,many,CASSLRRVDYNEQFF,TGTGCCAGCAGTTTACGGCGGGTCGACTACAATGAGCAGTTCTTC
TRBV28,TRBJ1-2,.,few,CASSFLVKTQSGYGYTF,TGTGCCAGCAGCTTCCTAGTAAAGACACAGAGCGGCTATGGCTACACCTTC
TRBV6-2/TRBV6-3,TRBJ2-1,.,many,CASSPAYNEQFF,TGTGCCAGCAGCCCTGCCTACAATGAGCAGTTCTTC
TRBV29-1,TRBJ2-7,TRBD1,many,CSVALAGTGGVEQYF,TGCAGCGTTGCACTAGCCGGGACAGGGGGTGTCGAGCAGTACTTC
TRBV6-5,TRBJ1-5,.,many,CASSYSDSPRTQHF,TGTGCCAGCAGTTACTCCGACAGCCCTAGGACCCAGCATTTT
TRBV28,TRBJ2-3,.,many,CASSFFQRTDTQYF,TGTGCCAGCAGTTTTTTTCAGCGCACAGATACGCAGTATTTT
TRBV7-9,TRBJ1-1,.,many,CASSYQSWVGTEAFF,TGTGCCAGCAGCTACCAATCGTGGGTTGGGACTGAAGCTTTCTTT
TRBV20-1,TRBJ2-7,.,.,CSATRPSTSYEQYF,TGCAGTGCTACTCGGCCCAGTACCTCCTACGAGCAGTACTTC
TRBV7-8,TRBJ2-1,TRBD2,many,CASSLLAGGADYNEQFF,TGTGCCAGCAGCTTACTAGCGGGAGGTGCAGACTACAATGAGCAGTTCTTC
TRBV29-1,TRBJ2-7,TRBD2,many,CSVARVGGEQYF,TGCAGCGTTGCTAGGGTGGGAGGGGAGCAGTACTTC
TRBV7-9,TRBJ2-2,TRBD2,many,CASSTRSGINTGELFF,TGTGCCAGCAGCACTCGTAGCGGGATTAACACCGGGGAGCTGTTTTTT
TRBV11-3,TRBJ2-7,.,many,CASRADGLRSSYEQYF,TGTGCCAGCAGAGCGGACGGTCTCCGGAGCTCCTACGAGCAGTACTTC
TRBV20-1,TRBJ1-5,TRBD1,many,CSALPGQEVKPQHF,TGCAGTGCTCTGCCGGGACAGGAGGTCAAACCCCAGCATTTT
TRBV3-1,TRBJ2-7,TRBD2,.,CASSQEILAGGAYEQYF,TGTGCCAGCAGCCAAGAAATCCTAGCGGGAGGAGCCTACGAGCAGTACTTC
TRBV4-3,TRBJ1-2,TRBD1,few,CASSHGTDWIYGYTF,TGCGCCAGCAGCCACGGGACAGACTGGATATATGGCTACACCTTC
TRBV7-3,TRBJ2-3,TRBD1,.,CASSLSRQGPSDTQYF,TGTGCCAGCAGCTTATCGAGACAGGGGCCATCCGATACGCAGTATTTT
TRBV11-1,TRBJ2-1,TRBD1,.,CASSSQLGTGTSYNEQFF,TGTGCCAGCAGCTCGCAGTTAGGGACAGGGACCTCCTACAATGAGCAGTTCTTC
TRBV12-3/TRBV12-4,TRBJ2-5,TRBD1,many,CASSRQGAKETQYF,TGTGCCAGCAGTCGACAGGGGGCTAAAGAGACCCAGTACTTC
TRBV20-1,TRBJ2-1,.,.,CSARRGKTRNEQFF,TGCAGTGCCCGACGGGGGAAGACCCGCAATGAGCAGTTCTTC
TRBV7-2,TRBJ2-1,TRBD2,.,CASSTSGSFSDEQFF,TGTGCCAGCAGTACCAGCGGGAGCTTTTCCGATGAGCAGTTCTTC
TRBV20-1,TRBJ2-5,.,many,CSARDGPGVETQYF,TGCAGTGCTAGAGATGGCCCAGGGGTAGAGACCCAGTACTTC
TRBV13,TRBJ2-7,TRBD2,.,CASSFYRLSGGSYEQYF,TGTGCCAGCAGCTTTTACCGACTTAGCGGGGGCTCCTACGAGCAGTACTTC
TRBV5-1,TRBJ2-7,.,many,CASSSNRVSYEQYF,TGCGCCAGCAGCAGTAACAGGGTCTCCTACGAGCAGTACTTC
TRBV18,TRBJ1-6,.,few,CASSPPGFNSPLHF,TGTGCCAGCTCACCCCCAGGGTTTAATTCACCCCTCCACTTT
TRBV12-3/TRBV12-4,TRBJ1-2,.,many,CASSSKVYGYTF,TGTGCCAGCAGTTCTAAAGTCTATGGCTACACCTTC
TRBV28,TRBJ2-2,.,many,CGLGRPNTGELFF,TGTGGGCTGGGACGGCCGAACACCGGGGAGCTGTTTTTT
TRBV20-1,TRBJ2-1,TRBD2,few,CSARTIPGLGDRSYNEQFF,TGCAGTGCTAGAACCATCCCGGGACTAGGTGATAGGTCCTACAATGAGCAGTTCTTC
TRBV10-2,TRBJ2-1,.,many,CASSEFLANEQFF,TGCGCCAGCAGTGAGTTTTTAGCCAATGAGCAGTTCTTC
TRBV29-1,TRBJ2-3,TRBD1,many,CSVAGQGTDTQYF,TGCAGCGTCGCGGGACAGGGCACAGATACGCAGTATTTT
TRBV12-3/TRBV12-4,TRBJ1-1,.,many,CASSLRPPFVEAFF,TGTGCCAGCAGTTTAAGGCCACCTTTTGTGGAAGCTTTCTTT
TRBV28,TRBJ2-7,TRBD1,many,CATGTGVYEQYF,TGTGCGACCGGGACAGGGGTATACGAGCAGTACTTC
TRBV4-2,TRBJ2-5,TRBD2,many,CASSQVGGGSQYF,TGTGCCAGCAGCCAAGTTGGCGGGGGTTCCCAGTACTTC
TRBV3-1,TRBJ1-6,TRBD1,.,CASSLQPTGGNYNSPLHF,TGTGCCAGCAGTTTACAACCGACAGGGGGAAACTATAATTCACCCCTCCACTTT
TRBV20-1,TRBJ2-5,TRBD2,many,CSATSGREVETQYF,TGCAGTGCAACTAGCGGGAGAGAGGTGGAGACCCAGTACTTC
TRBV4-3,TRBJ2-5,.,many,CASSQDGGRWQETQYF,TGCGCCAGCAGCCAAGATGGGGGAAGGTGGCAAGAGACCCAGTACTTC